The sequence of this TCR beta chain was determined in a study of shared clonotypes between healthy human individuals. Overall study: A couple of female and a few male donors aged 18 to 49 were enrolled.

Only in-frame clones appear in the TCRdb table, and some are missing; sequencing was by immunoSEQ multiplex PCR. The sample lists 2,500,000 or so clones, about nine tenths occurring once. CDR1 is MNHEY and CDR2 is SVGAGI in the germline V gene. This CDR3 spans 13 amino acids. After removal of 10 bases from V and 5 bases from J, the junction contained 11 bases not matched to a gene. This chain connects TRBV6-5 to TRBJ2-7; 7 bases map to TRBD2. The sequenced material came from naive CD4+ T cells from PBMCs. The subset was: CD45RA+ positively selected. The TCR sequence derives from a man aged 18 to 35 in good health. Some clones in this sample may be carry-over from other donors' samples. The CDR3 protein is CATTMGGRDEQYF. Written as DNA, the CDR3 is TGTGCCACCACCATGGGTGGGAGGGACGAGCAGTACTTC.